These 2 T cell receptor beta chains came from one sample sequenced in a study of cytomegalovirus exposure and HLA in healthy donors. Primers for the PCR totalled 60 Vbeta and 13 Jbeta. Profiling relied on immunoSEQ multiplex PCR, and the TCRdb table lists in-frame clones only, not all of them. The profile shows approximately 160,000 clones, 55% to 70% of them singletons. Sequences were obtained from PBMCs. Every receptor here comes from a middle-aged woman in good health and CMV-seropositive.

The genes are TRBV19 and TRBJ2-3; no definite D call. This CDR3 is 13 amino acids long. V shed 3 bases and J shed 0 bases, with 4 bases lying between them. CDR1 is LNHDA, CDR2 SQIVND, per germline (reference sequence). CDR3 amino acids: CASSIPSTDTQYF. The CDR3 nucleotides are TGTGCCAGTAGTATCCCTAGCACAGATACGCAGTATTTT.

As regards this clone: Relative to the germline gene, one junction end is altered; a read error may explain this. The chain recombines TRBV29-1 with TRBJ1-2; TRBD1 agrees at 7 bases. The CDR3 contains 14 residues. In germline, CDR1 is SQVTM, CDR2 ANQGSEA. The CDR3: CSVGGRGFNYGYPF. As DNA, the CDR3 is TGCAGCGTTGGGGGCAGGGGGTTTAACTATGGCTACCCCTTC. Full variable domain (remainder filled in from reference TRBV29-1 and TRBJ1-2): SAVISQKPSRDICQRGTSLTIQCQVDSQVTMMFWYRQQPGQSLTLIATANQGSEATYESGFVIDKFPISRPNLTFSTLTVSNMSPEDSSIYLCSVGGRGFNYGYPFGSGTRLTVV.